The clone carrying this T cell receptor beta chain occurred once. Its antigen is still unknown. TCRdb's table, derived via immunoSEQ multiplex PCR, lists solely in-frame clones and lacks some. The top ten clones hold about 0.39% of a sample with some 2.3 million clones, over 85% of them seen once. This sample was included in a study of shared clonotypes between healthy human individuals. At the level of the study: Donors had three CD4 naive, three CD4 memory, two CD8 naive and one CD8 memory plate apiece. Points from the study as a whole: Relative to their counterparts shared across all four donors, non-shared clonotypes exhibited diminished generation probabilities. Larger richness was generally estimated for naive than memory subsets. Sample collection involved blood only; tissue repertoires are likely different.

V lost 5 bases, J lost 5 bases, and 15 bases lay in between. CDR1 and CDR2 (germline): LNHNV, YYDKDF (reference sequence). The length of the CDR3 is 14 residues. Sequenced: naive CD4+ T cells from PBMCs. Specified subset: CD45RA+ positively selected. This sequence joins TRBV15 and TRBJ1-1, with D possibly TRBD1 on 5 matching bases. The clonotype comes from a man younger than 35 in good health. Some clones in this sample may be carry-over from other donors' samples. The CDR3 DNA follows: TGTGCCACCAGCCCGGGCCGGTGGGGGACTGAAGCTTTCTTT. This sequence encodes CATSPGRWGTEAFF.